A single sample is the source of the 16 T cell receptor beta chains below, sequenced in a study of regulatory T cells in long-lasting Graves disease. Time point described: persistent/refractory GD, antithyroid drugs over 5 years with positive TRAb. PBMC RNA was the source of the TCR library. TCR beta libraries were built with iRepertoire HTBI primers and Arm-PCR of CDR3 regions. Using its own MiXCR run on the multiplex PCR reads, TCRdb lists one record per CDR3 protein. The profile shows some 430,000 distinct CDR3 sequences, under 25% of them singletons. Material: peripheral blood mononuclear cells (PBMCs), obtained when the disease was refractory, from a patient treated with antithyroid drugs. All receptors come from a female donor with Graves disease.

The V call is TRBV28, the J call TRBJ2-6; the D gene could be TRBD1 or TRBD2 (6 bases each). Trimming removed 6 bases from V and 2 bases from J, with 8 bases in between. CDR3 size: 14 residues. Per the germline V gene, CDR1 is MDHEN and CDR2 is SYDVKM. DNA of the CDR3: TGTGCCAGCAGCCGGGGGCCTGGGGCCAACGTCCTGACTTTC. Translated: CASSRGPGANVLTF.

To note about this clonotype: Because the CDR3's place on the DNA is in doubt, the DNA is left out and the CDR3 is given as listed by TCRdb. The rearrangement uses TRBV5-1 and TRBJ1-4; the D call TRBD1 from the table was never checked on the DNA. From germline, CDR1 is SGHRS and CDR2 YFSETQ. The CDR3 region is 14 residues in length, termini included. The CDR3 loop is CASSLSPVGQGTFF.

This clonotype came up many times. This sequence joins TRBV2 and TRBJ1-1; tentatively, D is TRBD1 (5 bases). CDR3 size: 11 residues. Germline CDR1 is SNHLY and CDR2 is FYNNEI. V shed 5 bases and J shed 10 bases, with 11 bases lying between them. DNA for the CDR3: TGTGCCAGCAGTTACGACAGTCTAGCTTTCTTT. As protein: CASSYDSLAFF.

This clonotype was seen ten or more times. The chain has TRBV20-1 and TRBJ2-5; TRBD2 matches at 8 bases. Trimming at V came to 6 bases and at J to 0 bases, leaving 9 bases not matched to a gene. Germline CDR1 reads DFQATT; CDR2 reads SNEGSKA (reference sequence). This CDR3 contains 15 residues. The CDR3 DNA reads as TGCAGTGCAGTAAATAGCGGGACGGACCAAGAGACCCAGTACTTC. Its protein is CSAVNSGTDQETQYF.

This clonotype was recorded many times. The chain has TRBV20-1 and TRBJ2-7, with D unresolved. This CDR3 is 14 amino acids long. V gave up 4 bases and J gave up 0 bases, with 13 bases separating them. From germline, CDR1 is DFQATT and CDR2 SNEGSKA (reference sequence). CDR3 bases: TGCAGTGCTAAAGGGTGGTACGGCTCCTACGAGCAGTACTTC. This translates into CSAKGWYGSYEQYF.

This clonotype showed up just a few times. This chain joins TRBV12-3 or TRBV12-4 and TRBJ2-7; tentative D call: TRBD1 (6 bases). The CDR3 covers 17 residues. V lost 5 bases, J lost 3 bases, and 23 bases lay in between. DNA for the CDR3: TGTGCCAGCAGTCTATGGGGGCGTACAGGGAAAATCTACGAGCAGTACTTC. As protein: CASSLWGRTGKIYEQYF.

Many counts were recorded for this clonotype. This chain joins TRBV28 and TRBJ2-7; D gene uncertain. V gave up 3 bases and J gave up 2 bases, with 8 bases separating them. Per the germline V gene, CDR1 is MDHEN and CDR2 is SYDVKM. The CDR3 is 13 amino acids. In DNA form, the CDR3 reads TGTGCCAGCAGTTTTGGGATTACCTACGAGCAGTACTTC. Translation: CASSFGITYEQYF.

This clonotype was seen a handful of times. This chain links TRBV19 with TRBJ2-6; D is unclear. CDR3 length equals 15 residues. The germline V and J ends were trimmed by 3 bases and 1 base, with 7 bases remaining between them. Germline CDR1 and CDR2: LNHDA and SQIVND (reference sequence). CDR3 DNA sequence: TGTGCCAGTAGTATTAAGGGTTCTGGGGCCAACGTCCTGACTTTC. Encoded protein: CASSIKGSGANVLTF.

This clonotype was observed many times. V and J are TRBV28 and TRBJ1-1, with 7 positions matching TRBD1. V shed 7 bases and J 8 bases; nucleotides not matched to a gene: 10. The length of the CDR3 is 13 residues. Germline lookup yields CDR1 MDHEN and CDR2 SYDVKM. The chain's CDR3 is CASIGRGPWEAFF. CDR3 sequence (DNA): TGTGCCAGCATCGGAAGGGGGCCTTGGGAAGCTTTCTTT.

This chain connects TRBV6-1 to TRBJ1-2, with TRBD1 as a possible D gene (5 bases). Germline CDR1 MNHNS, CDR2 SASEGT. V was trimmed by 5 bases and J by 4 bases, leaving 14 bases between them. The length of the CDR3 is 14 residues. This CDR3 is CASSPGTVLYGYTF. CDR3 sequence (DNA): TGTGCCAGCAGTCCAGGGACGGTTCTCTATGGCTACACCTTC.

This clonotype occurred many times. The gene calls are TRBV6-5 and TRBJ1-6, with TRBD1 matching over 9 bases. The CDR3 consists of 15 residues. V trimming: 4 bases; J trimming: 10 bases; junction bases outside the gene matches: 8. The germline gives CDR1 MNHEY, CDR2 SVGAGI. CDR3 residues: CASSSPGQGPSPLHF. The CDR3 DNA is TGTGCCAGCAGTTCCCCGGGACAGGGACCCTCACCCCTCCACTTT.

At least ten counts were recorded for this clonotype. This rearrangement joins TRBV30 to TRBJ2-7, with 7 nucleotides matching TRBD1. The CDR3 runs 13 residues. V gave up 4 bases and J gave up 3 bases; unmatched junction bases: 6. Germline V gene sequence: CDR1 GTSNPN, CDR2 SVGIG (reference sequence). In DNA, the CDR3 is TGTGCCTGGAAAGGTCCAGGGGGCTACGAGCAGTACTTC. It translates to CAWKGPGGYEQYF.

This chain links TRBV10-3 with TRBJ1-6; D gene unclear. The CDR3 is 15 amino acids. Per germline, CDR1 ENHRY and CDR2 SYGVKD. Trimming stripped 6 bases from V and 0 bases from J, with 9 bases between. As DNA, the CDR3 is TGTGCCATCAGGCAGGAGAGCTCCTATAATTCACCCCTCCACTTT. This codes for CAIRQESSYNSPLHF.

Ten or more counts support this clonotype. J is TRBJ1-1 and V is TRBV12-3 or TRBV12-4; D is uncertain. V was cut by 2 bases and J by 5 bases, with 9 bases left in between. The length of the CDR3 is 13 residues. The CDR3 sequence: CASSLSTRTEAFF. The CDR3 coding sequence is TGTGCCAGCAGTTTAAGTACCAGGACTGAAGCTTTCTTT.

The chain links TRBV20-1 to TRBJ1-6; D is possibly TRBD1 (5 bases). The CDR3 loop spans 15 amino acids. Germline assignment: CDR1 DFQATT and CDR2 SNEGSKA (reference sequence). V was pared by 4 bases and J by 0 bases, with 10 bases between. The CDR3, as DNA: TGCAGTGCTACTGGGACTGTCTCCTATAATTCACCCCTCCACTTT. The encoded protein is CSATGTVSYNSPLHF.

DNA for the CDR3: TGTGCCAGCACCAGCCACACAGATACGCAGTATTTT. Its protein is CASTSHTDTQYF. The rearrangement uses TRBV28 and TRBJ2-3; D call uncertain. Trimming took 7 bases from V and 2 from J, leaving 7 bases between them. Germline V gene sequence: CDR1 MDHEN, CDR2 SYDVKM. The CDR3 is 12 residues long. Drawing the rest from reference TRBV28 and TRBJ2-3, the complete variable domain is DVKVTQSSRYLVKRTGEKVFLECVQDMDHENMFWYRQDPGLGLRLIYFSYDVKMKEKGDIPEGYSVSREKKERFSLILESASTNQTSMYLCASTSHTDTQYFGPGTRLTVL.